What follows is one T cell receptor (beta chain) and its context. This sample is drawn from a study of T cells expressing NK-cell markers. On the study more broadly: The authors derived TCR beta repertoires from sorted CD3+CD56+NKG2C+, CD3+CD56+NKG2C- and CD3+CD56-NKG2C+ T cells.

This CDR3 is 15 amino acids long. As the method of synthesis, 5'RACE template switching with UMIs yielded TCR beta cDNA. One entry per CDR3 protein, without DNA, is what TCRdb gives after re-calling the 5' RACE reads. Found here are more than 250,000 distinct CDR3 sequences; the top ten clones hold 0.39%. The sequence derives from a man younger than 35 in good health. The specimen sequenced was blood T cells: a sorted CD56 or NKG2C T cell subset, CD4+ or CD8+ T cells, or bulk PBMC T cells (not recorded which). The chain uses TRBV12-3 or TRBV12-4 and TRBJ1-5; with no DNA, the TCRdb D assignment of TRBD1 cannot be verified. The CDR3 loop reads CASSPGTRGDQPQHF.